The source of this TCR beta chain is a study of blood T cell repertoires in COVID-19. Study overall: From the United States, Italy and Spain came samples of acute and convalescent COVID-19.

Sequencing used immunoSEQ multiplex PCR; TCRdb keeps in-frame clones, though not all of them. Of about 23,000 clones in the sample, 85% to 95% are singletons; the top ten hold around 4%. The origin of this receptor is a woman aged 45-65 years with active COVID-19. Sequenced input: peripheral blood.

CDR3 in amino acids: CASSLDQGGSGSPGELFF. CDR3 coding DNA: TGTGCCAGCAGCTTAGATCAGGGCGGTAGCGGGAGTCCCGGGGAGCTGTTTTTT. This sequence joins TRBV11-3 and TRBJ2-2; 9 nucleotides align to TRBD2. The CDR3 length is 18 residues. V trimming: 0 bases; J trimming: 6 bases; junction bases outside the gene matches: 11. The germline V gene has CDR1 SGHNT and CDR2 YENEEA.